Listed below are T cell receptor beta chains from one sample, sequenced in a study of shared clonotypes between healthy human individuals. Produced via immunoSEQ multiplex PCR; TCRdb's table is partial and in-frame only. The sample yields about 2 million clones, roughly 94% seen once. Sequencing was performed on naive CD8+ T cells sorted from blood. The receptors were sampled from a man aged 18 to 29 in good health. CDR3s include the opening cysteine and the closing phenylalanine or tryptophan. D genes are given only for firm matches. Clone size is not always given. Where it is, it says once, few, many or a class for expanded clones.

V gene: TRBV4-1; CDR3 length: 12; J gene: TRBJ2-1; D gene: -; clone size: -; CDR3 DNA: TGCGCCAGCAGCCAAGACGGTCTATGGCAGTTCTTC; CDR3 protein: CASSQDGLWQFF
V gene: TRBV5-1; CDR3 length: 14; J gene: TRBJ1-1; D gene: TRBD1; clone size: -; CDR3 DNA: TGCGCCAGCAGCTTGAACCCAGGGGGCCCTGAAGCTTTCTTT; CDR3 protein: CASSLNPGGPEAFF
V gene: TRBV2; CDR3 length: 13; J gene: TRBJ2-3; D gene: -; clone size: -; CDR3 DNA: TGTGCCAGCAGCAAGGCTGGCACAGATACGCAGTATTTT; CDR3 protein: CASSKAGTDTQYF
V gene: TRBV6-1; CDR3 length: 16; J gene: TRBJ2-1; D gene: -; clone size: -; CDR3 DNA: TGTGCCAGCAGTGAGACAGGGTATGAGGAGGGCAATGAGCAGTTCTTC; CDR3 protein: CASSETGYEEGNEQFF
V gene: TRBV25-1; CDR3 length: 15; J gene: TRBJ2-1; D gene: -; clone size: -; CDR3 DNA: TGTGCCAGCAGTCGATCGGGACAAAAGTACAATGAGCAGTTCTTC; CDR3 protein: CASSRSGQKYNEQFF
V gene: TRBV13; CDR3 length: 16; J gene: TRBJ2-7; D gene: TRBD2; clone size: -; CDR3 DNA: TGTGCCAGCAGCGATACGCTAGCGGGAGGGCCCAACGAGCAGTACTTC; CDR3 protein: CASSDTLAGGPNEQYF
V gene: TRBV19; CDR3 length: 15; J gene: TRBJ2-3; D gene: TRBD2; clone size: -; CDR3 DNA: TGTGCCAGTAGCCCGGGACTAGGAGGAACAGATACGCAGTATTTT; CDR3 protein: CASSPGLGGTDTQYF
V gene: TRBV4-3; CDR3 length: 15; J gene: TRBJ2-1; D gene: -; clone size: -; CDR3 DNA: TGCGCCAGCAGCCGAGATGATAGCTCCTACAATGAGCAGTTCTTC; CDR3 protein: CASSRDDSSYNEQFF
V gene: TRBV7-9; CDR3 length: 17; J gene: TRBJ2-7; D gene: TRBD1; clone size: -; CDR3 DNA: TGTGCCAGCAGCGCACCCCTTGTGGACAGGTACTCCTACGAGCAGTACTTC; CDR3 protein: CASSAPLVDRYSYEQYF
V gene: TRBV6-1; CDR3 length: 12; J gene: TRBJ2-7; D gene: -; clone size: -; CDR3 DNA: TGTGCCAGCATCACAGGGTACTACGAGCAGTACTTC; CDR3 protein: CASITGYYEQYF
V gene: TRBV11-3; CDR3 length: 13; J gene: TRBJ2-1; D gene: -; clone size: -; CDR3 DNA: TGTGCCAGCAGCTACCGCCTCAACAATGAGCAGTTCTTC; CDR3 protein: CASSYRLNNEQFF
V gene: TRBV27; CDR3 length: 16; J gene: TRBJ2-7; D gene: TRBD2; clone size: once; CDR3 DNA: TGTGCCAGCAGTTTCGACTGGACTAGCGGGAACTACGAGCAGTACTTC; CDR3 protein: CASSFDWTSGNYEQYF
V gene: TRBV25-1; CDR3 length: 13; J gene: TRBJ1-1; D gene: -; clone size: -; CDR3 DNA: TGTGCCAGCAGTGAAGGGAGGACCACTGAAGCTTTCTTT; CDR3 protein: CASSEGRTTEAFF
V gene: TRBV9; CDR3 length: 14; J gene: TRBJ1-2; D gene: -; clone size: few; CDR3 DNA: TGTGCCAGCAGCGTCATGGACGTGGAAGGAGGCTACACCTTC; CDR3 protein: CASSVMDVEGGYTF
V gene: TRBV2; CDR3 length: 16; J gene: TRBJ2-1; D gene: -; clone size: -; CDR3 DNA: TGTGCCAGCAAGGGAGTGGAAGGGAGTTCCTACAATGAGCAGTTCTTC; CDR3 protein: CASKGVEGSSYNEQFF
V gene: TRBV4-1; CDR3 length: 14; J gene: TRBJ1-2; D gene: -; clone size: -; CDR3 DNA: TGCGCCAGCAGCCAAACCGGGACAACCTATGGCTACACCTTC; CDR3 protein: CASSQTGTTYGYTF
V gene: TRBV28; CDR3 length: 17; J gene: TRBJ2-1; D gene: TRBD2; clone size: once; CDR3 DNA: TGTGCCAGCAGTTTTGTTTGGACTAGCGGGGGGGAGCATGAGCAGTTCTTC; CDR3 protein: CASSFVWTSGGEHEQFF
V gene: TRBV7-9; CDR3 length: 15; J gene: TRBJ2-5; D gene: TRBD1; clone size: once; CDR3 DNA: TGTGCCAGCAGTATTAACAGGGGAGTCCAGGAGACCCAGTACTTC; CDR3 protein: CASSINRGVQETQYF
V gene: TRBV13; CDR3 length: 13; J gene: TRBJ2-5; D gene: -; clone size: -; CDR3 DNA: TGTGCCAGCACCACCCGGGGCGGGGAGACCCAGTACTTC; CDR3 protein: CASTTRGGETQYF
V gene: TRBV27; CDR3 length: 17; J gene: TRBJ2-1; D gene: TRBD2; clone size: -; CDR3 DNA: TGTGCCAGCAGTCCCCACCGACTAGCGGGAGTTTACAATGAGCAGTTCTTC; CDR3 protein: CASSPHRLAGVYNEQFF
V gene: TRBV27; CDR3 length: 15; J gene: TRBJ2-3; D gene: -; clone size: -; CDR3 DNA: TGTGCCAGCAGCCCTTTCGGGGGCGTAGCAGATACGCAGTATTTT; CDR3 protein: CASSPFGGVADTQYF
V gene: TRBV9; CDR3 length: 15; J gene: TRBJ2-1; D gene: TRBD2; clone size: -; CDR3 DNA: TGTGCCAGCAGCGTAGCTACTAGCGGGGGATATGAGCAGTTCTTC; CDR3 protein: CASSVATSGGYEQFF
V gene: TRBV30; CDR3 length: 12; J gene: TRBJ2-1; D gene: TRBD1; clone size: -; CDR3 DNA: TGTGCCCGAGAGACAGGGTCCCTGGAGCAGTTCTTC; CDR3 protein: CARETGSLEQFF
V gene: TRBV19; CDR3 length: 13; J gene: TRBJ2-1; D gene: -; clone size: -; CDR3 DNA: TGTGCCAGTAGTCTAGGTTTGCCGAATGAGCAGTTCTTC; CDR3 protein: CASSLGLPNEQFF
V gene: TRBV4-1; CDR3 length: 14; J gene: TRBJ1-1; D gene: -; clone size: -; CDR3 DNA: TGCGCCAGCAGCCAAGAGGGGGTGAACACTGAAGCTTTCTTT; CDR3 protein: CASSQEGVNTEAFF
V gene: TRBV15; CDR3 length: 16; J gene: TRBJ1-2; D gene: -; clone size: -; CDR3 DNA: TGTGCCACCAGCAGAGACAGGGGTGGGCGTAACTATGGCTACACCTTC; CDR3 protein: CATSRDRGGRNYGYTF
V gene: TRBV28; CDR3 length: 17; J gene: TRBJ2-1; D gene: -; clone size: -; CDR3 DNA: TGTGCCAGCAGCCCACAGCCGGCGTGGGGAGACAACAATGAGCAGTTCTTC; CDR3 protein: CASSPQPAWGDNNEQFF